This T cell receptor beta chain was captured in a study of prognosis after radiotherapy for stage I lung cancer. V lost 3 bases and J 4 bases, leaving 8 bases between the germline ends. From germline, CDR1 is MNHEY and CDR2 SVGEGT. The CDR3 has 13 residues. Multiplex PCR, run in two rounds, amplified TCR beta CDR3 from genomic DNA. Primers targeting each individual TRBV and TRBJ gene were applied in first-round PCR. TCRdb ran MiXCR on the multiplex PCR reads and lists one entry per CDR3 protein. The data show fewer than 40,000 distinct CDR3 sequences, under 60% seen once. This clonotype has ten or more counts. Antigen specificity is unknown. Regarding the study as a whole: The authors did not determine whether the expanded TCR clones were tumor-specific.

The J gene is TRBJ2-3, the V gene TRBV6-2 or TRBV6-3; D unclear. Sequencing used PBMCs, obtained before or after stereotactic body radiation therapy (not recorded which). The TCR was taken from a donor aged 50 or older with non-small cell lung cancer. CDR3 coding DNA: TGTGCCAGCAGTTATTCCGGCGCAGATACGCAGTATTTT. As protein: CASSYSGADTQYF.